A single sample is the source of the 24 T cell receptor beta chains below, sequenced in a study of blood T cell repertoires in COVID-19. Using immunoSEQ multiplex PCR, the repertoire was profiled, and TCRdb retains in-frame clones only, with some absent. The sample has around 310,000 clones, approximately 92% seen once. The specimen sequenced was peripheral blood. The receptors come from a woman aged 25 to 39 with COVID-19, enrolled during active disease.

The genes are TRBV5-4 and TRBJ2-7; tentatively, D is TRBD2 (6 bases). Trimming left V 3 bases short and J 0 bases short, with 16 bases between. This CDR3 has 16 amino acids. The germline V gene encodes CDR1 SGHNT and CDR2 YYREEE (reference sequence). This CDR3 is CASSSLARNSSYEQYF. In DNA, the CDR3 is TGTGCCAGCAGCTCCCTAGCGCGGAACAGCTCCTACGAGCAGTACTTC.

The V and J genes are TRBV5-5 and TRBJ1-4; D gene uncertain. The V gene lost 5 bases and the J gene lost 2 bases, with 10 bases spanning the gap. Germline values: CDR1 SGHKS, CDR2 YYEKEE (reference sequence). The CDR3 consists of 14 residues. The CDR3: CASSGLVTNEKLFF. DNA of the CDR3: TGTGCCAGCAGTGGCCTGGTCACTAATGAAAAACTGTTTTTT.

The V gene is TRBV28, the J gene TRBJ2-1, with 7 nucleotides matching TRBD2. The CDR3 consists of 17 residues. The germline V gene has CDR1 MDHEN and CDR2 SYDVKM. The J segment lost 4 bases and the V segment lost 3 bases, leaving 12 bases of the junction unmatched. CDR3 in DNA: TGTGCCAGCAGTTTGGACCATCGGGCTAGCGGTTACAATGAGCAGTTCTTC. Encoded protein: CASSLDHRASGYNEQFF.

The chain links TRBV7-9 to TRBJ1-1, with a possible D match to TRBD1 (6 bases). V was clipped by 1 base and J by 3 bases, with 9 bases between them. Germline assignment: CDR1 SEHNR and CDR2 FQNEAQ (reference sequence). The length of the CDR3 is 14 residues. CDR3 sequence reads: CASSLGTAYTEAFF. The CDR3 coding sequence is TGTGCCAGCAGCTTAGGGACAGCTTACACTGAAGCTTTCTTT.

The chain employs TRBV4-1 and TRBJ1-1; D may be TRBD1 (5 bases). The CDR3 has 15 amino acids. V lost 3 bases and J 5 bases, leaving 16 bases between the germline ends. Germline V gene data show CDR1 as MGHRA and CDR2 as YSYEKL. CDR3: CASSQFWGGKTEAFF. For the CDR3, the DNA is TGCGCCAGCAGCCAGTTTTGGGGGGGGAAAACTGAAGCTTTCTTT.

This chain connects TRBV4-3 to TRBJ1-2; 10 bases are shared with TRBD1. CDR3 length equals 16 residues. Germline assignment: CDR1 LGHNA and CDR2 YSLEER. After removal of 4 bases from V and 4 bases from J, the junction contained 9 bases not matched to a gene. Written as DNA, the CDR3 is TGCGCCAGCAGCCGGGCCCCGGGACAGGGGATCTATGGCTACACCTTC. The encoded protein is CASSRAPGQGIYGYTF.

The CDR3: CASSLGRDSEAFF. The CDR3 DNA reads TGTGCCAGCAGCTTAGGCCGGGACAGTGAAGCTTTCTTT. The J gene is TRBJ1-1, the V gene TRBV5-4; 7 bases map to TRBD1. Per the germline V gene, CDR1 is SGHNT and CDR2 is YYREEE (reference sequence). The CDR3 has 13 residues. J was trimmed by 7 bases and V by 2 bases; bases with no gene match: 5.

This chain connects TRBV5-1 to TRBJ1-1, with D perhaps matching TRBD1 (6 bases). Germline V gene sequence: CDR1 SGHRS, CDR2 YFSETQ. Trimming took 1 base from V and 1 from J, leaving 8 bases between them. The CDR3 is 14 amino acids. CDR3 nucleotide sequence: TGCGCCAGCAGCTTGATCAGGGGGAACACTGAAGCTTTCTTT. Its protein product is CASSLIRGNTEAFF.

The chain combines TRBV19 with TRBJ2-3; 8 nucleotides match TRBD2. The CDR3 is 15 amino acids. The junction had 12 bases not matched to a gene; V was cut back by 7 bases and J by 6 bases. Germline CDR1 is LNHDA and CDR2 is SQIVND (reference sequence). The CDR3 loop reads CASTHLGLGVDTQYF. The CDR3, as DNA: TGTGCCAGTACCCACCTGGGACTAGGAGTGGATACGCAGTATTTT.

The rearrangement uses TRBV7-9 and TRBJ2-5; 10 nucleotides match TRBD2. The germline gives CDR1 SEHNR, CDR2 FQNEAQ (reference sequence). With V trimmed by 2 bases and J by 1 base, 10 bases remained unmatched. This CDR3 spans 18 amino acids. The DNA of the CDR3 is TGTGCCAGCAGCTTAATGGGGTCTAGCGGGAGACGCCAAGAGACCCAGTACTTC. Translated, it gives CASSLMGSSGRRQETQYF.

This chain links TRBV10-3 with TRBJ2-5; 12 bases are shared with TRBD2. CDR3 length: 16 residues. Germline V CDR1 and CDR2: ENHRY, SYGVKD. The junction had 10 bases not matched to a gene; V was cut back by 6 bases and J by 5 bases. The CDR3 region is CAISRPSGRARETQYF. The DNA for the CDR3 is TGTGCCATCAGCCGGCCTAGCGGGAGGGCCCGGGAGACCCAGTACTTC.

In DNA form, the CDR3 reads TGTGCCAGCAGCTCTATGGTTCTTGCCAATAGGGACAGGGTTAATGAGCAGTTCTTC. Its translation: CASSSMVLANRDRVNEQFF. The chain uses TRBV7-9 and TRBJ2-1; 9 nucleotides match TRBD1. This CDR3 contains 19 residues. Germline V gives CDR1 SEHNR, CDR2 FQNEAQ (reference sequence). V dropped 4 bases and J dropped 7; count of bases not matched to a gene: 20. The whole variable domain, remainder taken from reference TRBV7-9 and TRBJ2-1, is DTGVSQNPRHKITKRGQNVTFRCDPISEHNRLYWYRQTLGQGPEFLTYFQNEAQLEKSRLLSDRFSAERPKGSFSTLEIQRTEQGDSAMYLCASSSMVLANRDRVNEQFFGPGTRLTVL.

This clone was recorded a few times. The rearrangement uses TRBV5-6 and TRBJ1-2; D is perhaps TRBD1 (6 bases). The CDR3 runs to 16 residues. V was clipped by 0 bases and J by 4 bases, with 16 bases between them. Germline V gene data show CDR1 as SGHDT and CDR2 as YYEEEE. CDR3 sequence: CASSLAPGTTIYGYTF. The DNA of the CDR3 is TGTGCCAGCAGCTTGGCCCCCGGGACAACGATCTATGGCTACACCTTC. Full variable domain (rest looked up from reference TRBV5-6 and TRBJ1-2): DAGVTQSPTHLIKTRGQQVTLRCSPKSGHDTVSWYQQALGQGPQFIFQYYEEEERQRGNFPDRFSGHQFPNYSSELNVNALLLGDSALYLCASSLAPGTTIYGYTFGSGTRLTVV.

The gene calls are TRBV20-1 and TRBJ1-2; 11 bases match TRBD1. V shed 3 bases, J shed 6 bases, and the junction held 9 bases outside the gene matches. Per germline, CDR1 DFQATT and CDR2 SNEGSKA (reference sequence). The CDR3 totals 15 residues. CDR3 protein: CSASQDRGRSDGYTF. In DNA, the CDR3 is TGCAGTGCTAGTCAGGACAGGGGGCGCTCTGATGGCTACACCTTC.

This clone has only one observation. This chain links TRBV18 with TRBJ1-1; D uncertain. V lost 3 bases and J lost 1, with 6 bases in between. The germline V gene has CDR1 KGHSH and CDR2 LQKENI. CDR3 length equals 13 residues. The CDR3 region is CASSPKSNTEAFF. The CDR3 coding sequence is TGTGCCAGCTCACCTAAATCGAACACTGAAGCTTTCTTT.

CDR3 in amino acids: CASSRDRASTDTQYF. The CDR3 DNA reads as TGCGCCAGCAGCCGGGACAGGGCTAGCACAGATACGCAGTATTTT. The chain couples TRBV5-1 to TRBJ2-3; 9 bases agree with TRBD1. There are 15 residues in the CDR3. The V gene end was trimmed by 4 bases and the J gene end by 0 bases; junction bases not matched to a gene: 3. The germline CDR1 and CDR2 sequences are SGHRS and YFSETQ.

The chain couples TRBV5-4 to TRBJ1-3, with TRBD1 as a possible D gene (6 bases). Germline lookup yields CDR1 SGHNT and CDR2 YYREEE (reference sequence). This CDR3 contains 15 residues. Trimming took off 3 bases at V and 2 bases at J, with 12 bases between the two ends. The CDR3 DNA is TGTGCCAGCAGCTATAAGGGGGACCCTGGAAACACCATATATTTT. Translated, it gives CASSYKGDPGNTIYF.

This clone was recorded once. The chain carries TRBV27 and TRBJ1-1; a weak D match, TRBD1 (6 bases). The length of the CDR3 is 16 residues. Trimming left V 5 bases short and J 4 bases short, with 20 bases between. The V gene's germline CDR1 is MNHEY and CDR2 SMNVEV (reference sequence). Here the CDR3 DNA reads TGTGCCAGCAGTGCATCCGATACAGGGCTAAGCACTGAAGCTTTCTTT. Encoded protein: CASSASDTGLSTEAFF.

The gene calls are TRBV5-1 and TRBJ2-5, with D possibly TRBD2 on 6 matching bases. CDR1 and CDR2 from the germline V gene are SGHRS and YFSETQ. CDR3 length: 13 amino acids. The V end lost 5 bases, the J end lost 4 bases, and 12 bases lay between the germline ends. The CDR3: CASRGGSRETQYF. CDR3 in DNA: TGCGCCAGCAGGGGGGGTTCCCGAGAGACCCAGTACTTC.

The chain couples TRBV4-1 to TRBJ2-1; TRBD2 might be the D (5 bases). CDR1 MGHRA and CDR2 YSYEKL come from the germline V gene. The CDR3 runs to 17 residues. The V gene lost 0 bases and the J gene lost 3 bases, with 15 bases spanning the gap. CDR3 protein: CASSQEGRPGSYNEQFF. In DNA form, the CDR3 reads TGCGCCAGCAGCCAAGAGGGGAGACCTGGGAGCTACAATGAGCAGTTCTTC.

The chain joins TRBV29-1 to TRBJ2-5, with 10 positions matching TRBD2. CDR3 size: 14 residues. Germline CDR1 SQVTM, CDR2 ANQGSEA. J lost 4 bases, V lost 4 bases, and 6 bases had no gene match. The CDR3 bases are TGCAGCGTTGGCCGGACTAGCGGTGGAGAGACCCAGTACTTC. Residues: CSVGRTSGGETQYF.

This chain joins TRBV5-1 and TRBJ2-1, with 7 bases matching TRBD1. J was trimmed by 4 bases and V by 4 bases; bases with no gene match: 5. Per the germline V gene, CDR1 is SGHRS and CDR2 is YFSETQ. This CDR3 region has 14 residues. CDR3 region: CASSRPGQYNEQFF. In DNA, the CDR3 is TGCGCCAGCAGCAGACCGGGACAGTACAATGAGCAGTTCTTC.

The chain couples TRBV5-5 to TRBJ2-1; 7 bases line up with TRBD1. This CDR3 contains 15 residues. Germline V gene lookup returns CDR1 SGHKS and CDR2 YYEKEE (reference sequence). V trimming: 4 bases; J trimming: 0 bases; junction bases outside the gene matches: 4. The CDR3 coding sequence is TGTGCCAGCAGCGTGACAGGGAGCTCCTACAATGAGCAGTTCTTC. Its protein is CASSVTGSSYNEQFF. The variable domain in full, with the rest retrieved from reference TRBV5-5 and TRBJ2-1, is DAGVTQSPTHLIKTRGQQVTLRCSPISGHKSVSWYQQVLGQGPQFIFQYYEKEERGRGNFPDRFSARQFPNYSSELNVNALLLGDSALYLCASSVTGSSYNEQFFGPGTRLTVL.

The V gene is TRBV2, the J gene TRBJ1-2; D is uncertain. Germline V lookup: CDR1 SNHLY, CDR2 FYNNEI. V lost 3 bases and J lost 6, with 8 bases in between. The length of the CDR3 is 12 residues. This chain's CDR3 is CASSETSDGYTF. DNA of the CDR3: TGTGCCAGCAGTGAGACGAGCGATGGCTACACCTTC.